This TCR beta chain came from a study of cytomegalovirus exposure and HLA in healthy donors. Findings and limits, study-wide: According to a later analysis, most TCR beta chains associated with CMV appeared HLA-restricted.

Comment on this clone: Its specificity is not known.

No CMV serostatus was recorded for this donor. Trimming cost V 5 bases and J 5 bases; bases outside gene matches: 15. The length of the CDR3 is 17 residues. Germline V gives CDR1 SGHNT, CDR2 YYREEE (reference sequence). The PCR made use of 60 Vbeta and 13 Jbeta primers. TCRdb keeps only in-frame clones here, not all; method: immunoSEQ multiplex PCR. The sample carries fewer than 250,000 clones, more than 75% recorded once. The sequence came from a human donor in good health. The chain employs TRBV5-4 and TRBJ2-1; 8 bases line up with TRBD1. Sequencing was done on a sample of PBMCs. CDR3: CASRKQVTGTGHNEQFF. The CDR3 DNA is TGTGCCAGCAGAAAACAAGTTACCGGGACAGGCCACAATGAGCAGTTCTTC.